A single T cell receptor (beta chain) is shown here with its context. The sample originates from a study of shared T cell receptors in the human thymus. Per germline, CDR1 SGHDT and CDR2 YYEEEE. CDR3 length equals 16 residues. Trimming at V came to 3 bases and at J to 1 base, leaving 9 bases not matched to a gene. TCRdb's table, derived via immunoSEQ multiplex PCR, lists solely in-frame clones and lacks some. Seen here are some 720,000 clones, roughly 90% observed once, and the top ten hold 0.008% to 0.011%. The same sample was also used in a study of human thymus T cells. That report notes: The donor group consisted of healthy Finnish infants who were having corrective surgery for congenital heart defects. The thymus tissue came from resections taken during corrective heart surgery. Apparent bias marked the V and J gene usage of thymic and blood repertoires. Thymic repertoires from unrelated individuals overlapped highly, related research reported.

The receptor comes from a boy in the first two years of life with a congenital heart defect. This chain links TRBV5-6 with TRBJ2-5, with 7 bases matching TRBD2. Source material: thymocytes. The CDR3 sequence is CASSWGGDSFQETQYF. DNA of the CDR3: TGTGCCAGCAGCTGGGGGGGGGACTCGTTCCAAGAGACCCAGTACTTC.